A single sample is the source of the 3 T cell receptor beta chains below, sequenced in a study of T-cell memory formation after mild COVID-19. TCRdb re-derived calls from the 5' RACE reads in MiXCR, one entry per CDR3 protein. Of fewer than 140,000 distinct CDR3 sequences listed, approximately 15% are singletons. Sequencing was done on a sample of PBMCs or a T cell subset sorted from them (not recorded which). Source of these receptors: an adult woman who had mild COVID-19 (a few samples of this study predate the infection). Cell type and time point are not known.

The J gene is TRBJ2-1, the V gene TRBV5-6, with TRBD2 as a possible D gene (6 bases). The CDR3 sequence is 16 residues long. V was cut by 0 bases and J by 8 bases, with 18 bases left in between. Germline V gene lookup returns CDR1 SGHDT and CDR2 YYEEEE. CDR3 sequence reads: CASSLVPTGGDDEQFF. CDR3 in DNA: TGTGCCAGCAGCTTGGTTCCTACCGGGGGAGACGATGAGCAGTTCTTC.

This clonotype was detected only a few times. The gene calls are TRBV6-5 and TRBJ1-1; D unresolved. Germline loops: CDR1 MNHEY, CDR2 SVGAGI. This CDR3 has 17 amino acids. Trimming left V 2 bases short and J 4 bases short, with 20 bases between. CDR3 DNA sequence: TGTGCCAGCAGTTACCCGAGTGAAGTGGGATTCGGCACTGAAGCTTTCTTT. Residues: CASSYPSEVGFGTEAFF.

In this sample, this clonotype turned up a few times. The chain has TRBV2 and TRBJ2-1; no definite D call. Germline V gene sequence: CDR1 SNHLY, CDR2 FYNNEI. The germline V and J ends were trimmed by 6 bases and 0 bases, with 18 bases remaining between them. CDR3 length: 17 amino acids. This CDR3 is CASRVAWSDNSYNEQFF. DNA for the CDR3: TGTGCCAGCAGAGTGGCGTGGTCCGACAACTCCTACAATGAGCAGTTCTTC. The full variable domain, rest sourced from reference TRBV2 and TRBJ2-1, is EPEVTQTPSHQVTQMGQEVILRCVPISNHLYFYWYRQILGQKVEFLVSFYNNEISEKSEIFDDQFSVERPDGSNFTLKIRSTKLEDSAMYFCASRVAWSDNSYNEQFFGPGTRLTVL.